The clone carrying this T cell receptor (beta chain) was recorded at least ten times. V dropped 1 base and J dropped 4 bases, with 11 bases sitting between them. This CDR3 comprises 14 residues. CDR1 is SGHRS and CDR2 is YFSETQ in the germline V gene. The data were taken from a study of T cells in Graves' hyperthyroidism and ophthalmopathy. RNA transcripts served as the template for amplifying TCR beta CDR3 regions. HTBI primers drove first-round RT-PCR of the TCR CDR3. TCRdb fed the multiplex PCR reads into MiXCR, producing one record per CDR3 protein. There are more than 350,000 distinct CDR3 sequences in the sample; 15% occur only once, and 32% lies in the top ten.

The clonotype originates from a woman aged 25 to 45 with Graves' hyperthyroidism. The J gene is TRBJ2-5, the V gene TRBV5-1; unclear D gene. The sequenced material came from blood. The CDR3: CASSLLSGLETQYF. The CDR3 nucleotides read TGCGCCAGCAGCTTGTTGTCGGGCTTAGAGACCCAGTACTTC.